This paragraph reports one T cell receptor beta chain. Its antigen remains unidentified. Clones were sequenced by immunoSEQ multiplex PCR, and TCRdb holds only the in-frame ones, with some missing. Found here are 150,000 to 200,000 clones, around 89% of them singletons; the top ten hold about 25%. This record belongs to a study of T cell responses to AZD1222 COVID-19 vaccine. Study findings and constraints: Only 5 or 6 AZD1222 recipients tested seropositive at baseline. Repertoires were sampled only after the peak T cell response. The study found vaccine-associated CD4 TCRs spanning spike, dominant at 160-218 and 743-854. White British ancestry dominated among donors, who included more females, and clonal diversity was possibly underestimated.

Germline lookup yields CDR1 MNHEY and CDR2 SMNVEV (reference sequence). V shed 1 base and J shed 0 bases, with 13 bases lying between them. The CDR3 loop spans 18 amino acids. Material: peripheral blood, obtained 28 days after the second AZD1222 dose. The chain employs TRBV27 and TRBJ2-6; D unresolved. This clonotype was sampled from an adult who received the AZD1222 COVID-19 vaccine. The CDR3 nucleotides are TGTGCCAGCAGTTTATTCCCGCCCCGGTCCTCTGGGGCCAACGTCCTGACTTTC. It specifies CASSLFPPRSSGANVLTF.